A single sample gave rise to the 15 T cell receptor beta chains below, sequenced in a study of identical twins. TCRdb used MiXCR to reprocess the 5' RACE reads, holding one entry per CDR3 protein. The table has hundreds of thousands of distinct CDR3 sequences, approximately 18% seen once; the top ten hold less than 15%. The data were also submitted as part of a second study, on T cells expressing NK-cell markers.

Specimen: PBMCs. These receptors were taken from a woman younger than 30 in good health.

This clonotype was recorded a few times. The chain joins TRBV5-1 to TRBJ1-6; D is perhaps TRBD1 (5 bases). Germline V CDR1 and CDR2: SGHRS, YFSETQ. There are 15 residues in the CDR3. V was cut by 0 bases and J by 8 bases, with 12 bases left in between. The CDR3 DNA reads TGCGCCAGCAGCTTGGACAGGAGGTACGATTCACCCCTCCACTTT. Amino acids: CASSLDRRYDSPLHF.

J is TRBJ2-3 and V is TRBV7-2; D possibly corresponds to TRBD2 (7 bases). The CDR3 runs 18 residues. The germline CDR1 and CDR2 sequences are SGHTA and FQGNSA. Trimming shortened V by 0 bases and J by 3 bases, and 19 bases separated the two germline ends. The DNA of the CDR3 is TGTGCCAGCAGCTTAGCGGAAATTAGAGGGGGGGGGACAGATACGCAGTATTTT. Its translation is CASSLAEIRGGGTDTQYF.

The rearrangement links TRBV27 to TRBJ2-5, with D hard to call. Trimming took off 0 bases at V and 5 bases at J, with 10 bases between the two ends. The CDR3 covers 14 residues. CDR1 and CDR2 (germline): MNHEY, SMNVEV (reference sequence). The CDR3 region has the DNA TGTGCCAGCAGTTTATCCTCCAACGAGGAGACCCAGTACTTC. Translated: CASSLSSNEETQYF.

This chain uses TRBV15 with TRBJ1-2, with 7 nucleotides matching TRBD1. Germline V lookup: CDR1 LNHNV, CDR2 YYDKDF (reference sequence). There are 15 residues in the CDR3. The trim removed 1 base at V and 3 bases at J, leaving 5 bases unmatched. In DNA form, the CDR3 reads TGTGCCACCAGCAGAGTCCTAGACAGGGACTATGGCTACACCTTC. Protein product: CATSRVLDRDYGYTF.

This clonotype occurred a few times. The V and J genes are TRBV20-1 and TRBJ1-5; 7 nucleotides align to TRBD1. CDR1 DFQATT and CDR2 SNEGSKA come from the germline V gene (reference sequence). The ends lost 5 bases at V and 4 bases at J; junction bases unmatched: 8. This CDR3 has 14 residues. The CDR3 coding sequence is TGCAGTGCTCCCCTTCCGGGACAGAATCAGCCCCAGCATTTT. Its protein is CSAPLPGQNQPQHF.

The table lists this clonotype with a few counts. This chain joins TRBV20-1 and TRBJ2-2; TRBD2 agrees at 12 bases. Germline V CDR1 and CDR2: DFQATT, SNEGSKA (reference sequence). The V and J ends lost 4 bases and 5 bases, in that order; junction bases with no gene match: 2. The CDR3 length is 14 residues. The CDR3 region has the DNA TGCAGTGCTACTAGCGGGAGGGGGACCGGGGAGCTGTTTTTT. The encoded protein is CSATSGRGTGELFF.

This chain links TRBV7-8 with TRBJ1-1; 10 bases align to TRBD1. Germline trimming cut 4 bases from V and 0 bases from J; bases unmatched to any gene: 5. The CDR3 runs 16 residues. The germline V gene has CDR1 SGHVS and CDR2 FQNEAQ. CDR3 in DNA: TGTGCCAGCAGCTCCTGGGGACAGGGGATGAACACTGAAGCTTTCTTT. It encodes CASSSWGQGMNTEAFF. The complete variable domain, with remaining parts taken from reference TRBV7-8 and TRBJ1-1, reads GAGVSQSPRYKVAKRGQDVALRCDPISGHVSLFWYQQALGQGPEFLTYFQNEAQLDKSGLPSDRFFAERPEGSVSTLKIQRTQQEDSAVYLCASSSWGQGMNTEAFFGQGTRLTVV.

In its sample, this clonotype was seen a few times. The chain joins TRBV6-1 to TRBJ1-2; D unresolved. Germline V gene sequence: CDR1 MNHNS, CDR2 SASEGT. Trimming shortened V by 6 bases and J by 2 bases, and 13 bases separated the two germline ends. CDR3 length equals 14 residues. The CDR3 DNA reads as TGTGCCAGCAGATCTACATATTCCAACTATGGCTACACCTTC. Amino acids: CASRSTYSNYGYTF.

The J gene is TRBJ1-2, the V gene TRBV25-1; possibly TRBD1 for D (6 bases). V was trimmed by 6 bases and J by 8 bases, leaving 13 bases between them. In germline, CDR1 is MGHDK, CDR2 SYGVNS. CDR3 length: 12 residues. This CDR3 is CASRWTDEGYTF. CDR3 bases: TGTGCCAGCAGGTGGACAGATGAGGGCTACACCTTC.

This clonotype showed up just a few times. J is TRBJ2-3 and V is TRBV5-1; 12 bases are a match to TRBD2. Germline CDR1 and CDR2: SGHRS and YFSETQ. J was trimmed by 7 bases and V by 2 bases; bases with no gene match: 8. The CDR3 is 16 residues long. The DNA of the CDR3 is TGCGCCAGCAGCTTCTGGACTAGCGGGGAGGGAAATACGCAGTATTTT. This gives the protein CASSFWTSGEGNTQYF. Full variable domain (outside the CDR3, taken from reference TRBV5-1 and TRBJ2-3): KAGVTQTPRYLIKTRGQQVTLSCSPISGHRSVSWYQQTPGQGLQFLFEYFSETQRNKGNFPGRFSGRQFSNSRSEMNVSTLELGDSALYLCASSFWTSGEGNTQYFGPGTRLTVL.

This clonotype was seen only a few times. The rearrangement links TRBV10-3 to TRBJ2-3; TRBD2 matches 8 bases. From germline, CDR1 is ENHRY and CDR2 SYGVKD. The CDR3 runs 15 residues. With 10 bases clipped from V and 2 bases from J, the junction kept 11 bases outside the gene matches. The CDR3 bases are TGTGCCACCGGCCAGATTAGCGGGAACACAGATACGCAGTATTTT. Protein: CATGQISGNTDTQYF.

In its sample, this clonotype was seen many times. The chain links TRBV9 to TRBJ1-2; D is perhaps TRBD1 (5 bases). The CDR3 is 16 residues long. Germline V gives CDR1 SGDLS, CDR2 YYNGEE. V dropped 4 bases and J dropped 4 bases, with 20 bases sitting between them. CDR3 bases: TGTGCCAGCAGCCCGGGGCCGGATGTATTGATCTATGGCTACACCTTC. This gives the protein CASSPGPDVLIYGYTF.

This clonotype showed up just a few times. The chain couples TRBV6-1 to TRBJ2-3; 9 bases align to TRBD1. Looked up from germline, CDR1 is MNHNS and CDR2 is SASEGT. This CDR3 has 15 amino acids. V lost 6 bases to trimming and J lost 0 bases; unmatched junction nucleotides: 4. CDR3 loop: CASRNRGLSTDTQYF. CDR3 in DNA: TGTGCCAGCAGAAACAGGGGGCTTAGCACAGATACGCAGTATTTT.

The chain joins TRBV27 to TRBJ2-3, with 11 nucleotides matching TRBD2. Germline assignment: CDR1 MNHEY and CDR2 SMNVEV (reference sequence). After removal of 5 bases from V and 6 bases from J, the junction contained 16 bases not matched to a gene. This CDR3 has 18 residues. CDR3 in DNA: TGTGCCAGCAGTCCCCACCTACAACTAGCGGGAGTAGGGGATACGCAGTATTTT. This encodes CASSPHLQLAGVGDTQYF.

This clonotype was detected a few times. The gene calls are TRBV5-6 and TRBJ2-7; D is ambiguous. V was trimmed by 0 bases and J by 2 bases, leaving 9 bases between them. The CDR3 is 14 amino acids. In germline, CDR1 is SGHDT, CDR2 YYEEEE. The CDR3 loop is CASSLVLGAYEQYF. The CDR3 DNA sequence: TGTGCCAGCAGCTTGGTGCTGGGTGCCTACGAGCAGTACTTC.